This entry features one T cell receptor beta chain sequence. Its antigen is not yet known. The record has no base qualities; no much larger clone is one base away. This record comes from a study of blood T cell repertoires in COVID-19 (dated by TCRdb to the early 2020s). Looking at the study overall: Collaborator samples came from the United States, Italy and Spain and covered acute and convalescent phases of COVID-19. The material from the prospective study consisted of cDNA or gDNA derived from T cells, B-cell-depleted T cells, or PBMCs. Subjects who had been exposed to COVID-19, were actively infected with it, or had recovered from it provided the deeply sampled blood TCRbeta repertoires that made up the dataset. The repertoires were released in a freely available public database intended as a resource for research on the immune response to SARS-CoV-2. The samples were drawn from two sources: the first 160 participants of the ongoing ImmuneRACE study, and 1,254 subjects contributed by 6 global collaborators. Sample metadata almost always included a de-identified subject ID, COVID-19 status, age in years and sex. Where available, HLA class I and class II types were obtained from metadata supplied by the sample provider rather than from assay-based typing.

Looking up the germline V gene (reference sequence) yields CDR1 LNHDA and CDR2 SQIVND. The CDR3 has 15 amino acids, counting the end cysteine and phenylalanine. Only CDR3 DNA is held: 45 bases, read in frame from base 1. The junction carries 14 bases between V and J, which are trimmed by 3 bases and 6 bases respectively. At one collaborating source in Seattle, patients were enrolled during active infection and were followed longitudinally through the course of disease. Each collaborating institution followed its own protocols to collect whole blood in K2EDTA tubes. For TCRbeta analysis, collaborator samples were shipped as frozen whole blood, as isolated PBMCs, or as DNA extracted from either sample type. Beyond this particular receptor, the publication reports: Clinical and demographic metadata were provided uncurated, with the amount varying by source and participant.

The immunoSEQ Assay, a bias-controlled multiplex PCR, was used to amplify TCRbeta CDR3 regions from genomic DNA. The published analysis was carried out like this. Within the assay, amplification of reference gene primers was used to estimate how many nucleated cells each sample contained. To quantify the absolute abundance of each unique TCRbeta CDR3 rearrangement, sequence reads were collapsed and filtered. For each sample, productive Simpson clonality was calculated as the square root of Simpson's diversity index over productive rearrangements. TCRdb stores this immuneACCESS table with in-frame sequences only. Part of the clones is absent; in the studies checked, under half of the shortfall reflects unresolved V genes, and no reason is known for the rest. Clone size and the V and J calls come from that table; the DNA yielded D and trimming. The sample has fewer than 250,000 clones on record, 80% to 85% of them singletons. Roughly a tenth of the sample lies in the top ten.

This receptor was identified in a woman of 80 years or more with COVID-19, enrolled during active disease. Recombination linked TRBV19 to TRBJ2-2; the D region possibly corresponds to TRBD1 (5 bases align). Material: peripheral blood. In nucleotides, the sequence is TGTGCCAGTAGTATCTTTCAGAGCAGGGCCGGGGAGCTGTTTTTT. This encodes CASSIFQSRAGELFF.